A selection of T cell receptor beta chains follows, all from one sample in a study of identical twins. From the 5' RACE reads, TCRdb called clonotypes with MiXCR, one entry per CDR3 protein. The sample holds around 550,000 distinct CDR3 sequences; 12% to 15% are singletons and the top ten take around 0.48%. This sample also appeared in a second study, on yellow fever vaccine responses in identical twins.

The sample was CD4+ T cells sorted from blood. These receptors were taken from a young woman in good health. The CDR3 runs from the conserved cysteine through the conserved F or W. D genes are given only for firm matches. A clone size is listed for some rows: how often the clone was seen (once, few, many), or a class if it is expanded.

d_gene | abundance | j_gene | v_gene | CDR3nt | CDR3aa
. | few | TRBJ1-5 | TRBV29-1 | TGCAGCGTTGGAGGTGGCAGGGGCAATCAGCCCCAGCATTTT | CSVGGGRGNQPQHF
TRBD1 | few | TRBJ1-1 | TRBV12-3/TRBV12-4 | TGTGCCAGCAGTCCCCTAGGACAGGTGAACACTGAAGCTTTCTTT | CASSPLGQVNTEAFF
TRBD2 | few | TRBJ2-1 | TRBV29-1 | TGCAGCGCTGGGAGTTACGGGACTAGCGGGAGTTTCAATGAGCAGTTCTTC | CSAGSYGTSGSFNEQFF
TRBD1 | few | TRBJ2-7 | TRBV12-3/TRBV12-4 | TGTGCCAGCAGTCTCCCGGGACAGGGGCGGAAGCAGTACTTC | CASSLPGQGRKQYF
TRBD1 | few | TRBJ2-5 | TRBV25-1 | TGTGCCAGCGGCCGGACAGGGGGAAACCAAGAGACCCAGTACTTC | CASGRTGGNQETQYF
. | . | TRBJ2-2 | TRBV20-1 | TGCAGTGCTAGAACGGAGGCGAACACCGGGGAGCTGTTTTTT | CSARTEANTGELFF
TRBD2 | . | TRBJ2-7 | TRBV20-1 | TGCAGTGCTTGGAACAAACTAGCGGGAGTTGGCTACGAGCAGTACTTC | CSAWNKLAGVGYEQYF
. | . | TRBJ2-3 | TRBV20-1 | TGCAGTGCTAGAGACAGTGGAGGCACAGATACGCAGTATTTT | CSARDSGGTDTQYF
. | few | TRBJ2-1 | TRBV3-1 | TGTGCCAGCAGCCAAGATACAATTTCCTACAATGAGCAGTTCTTC | CASSQDTISYNEQFF
. | . | TRBJ1-2 | TRBV12-3/TRBV12-4 | TGTGCCAGCAGTTTCGGTACAGAGTCATTTGGCTACACCTTC | CASSFGTESFGYTF
. | few | TRBJ2-5 | TRBV15 | TGTGCCACCAGCGCCGTTTGGGTAACTTCCCAAGAGACCCAGTACTTC | CATSAVWVTSQETQYF
. | many | TRBJ2-3 | TRBV5-1 | TGCGCCAGCAAGGGTGGACAGCCCGGAGATACGCAGTATTTT | CASKGGQPGDTQYF
. | few | TRBJ2-3 | TRBV24-1 | TGTGCCACCAGTGTCGCTAATACGCAGTATTTT | CATSVANTQYF
TRBD2 | . | TRBJ2-1 | TRBV6-5 | TGTGCCAGCAGTTATAAGAGCGGGAGCCGCTCCTACAATGAGCAGTTCTTC | CASSYKSGSRSYNEQFF
. | few | TRBJ2-7 | TRBV2 | TGTGCCAGCAGTGGTCAGGCAGGAACCTACGAGCAGTACTTC | CASSGQAGTYEQYF
TRBD1 | many | TRBJ2-1 | TRBV10-3 | TGTGCCATCAGTAGGGACAGGGACAATGAGCAGTTCTTC | CAISRDRDNEQFF
TRBD1 | few | TRBJ2-5 | TRBV27 | TGTGCCAGCAGTGAGCAGGGGGCAAACCGAGAGACCCAGTACTTC | CASSEQGANRETQYF
. | . | TRBJ1-5 | TRBV7-9 | TGTGCCAGCAGCTTAGAGGGTTTCGGCAATCAGCCCCAGCATTTT | CASSLEGFGNQPQHF
TRBD1 | . | TRBJ2-2 | TRBV5-1 | TGCGCCAGCAGCCCGGACAGGACCAAAACCGGGGAGCTGTTTTTT | CASSPDRTKTGELFF
. | few | TRBJ1-2 | TRBV10-3 | TGTGCCATCCTTATGGGAGAGGGCCCCAACTATGGCTACACCTTC | CAILMGEGPNYGYTF
. | few | TRBJ2-3 | TRBV6-1 | TGTGCCAGCAGCGTACTAGGATTCACAGATACGCAGTATTTT | CASSVLGFTDTQYF
TRBD1 | few | TRBJ1-1 | TRBV3-1 | TGTGCCAGCAGTAGGATCAGGGGGCTGGGCACTGAAGCTTTCTTT | CASSRIRGLGTEAFF
TRBD1 | few | TRBJ2-2 | TRBV6-5 | TGTGCCAGCATTTACCTCTCGGACAGGGGCGCCGGGGAGCTGTTTTTT | CASIYLSDRGAGELFF
TRBD1 | . | TRBJ2-1 | TRBV29-1 | TGCAGCGTTGCCGGGACAGGGGAACTAGCTCCCTACAATGAGCAGTTCTTC | CSVAGTGELAPYNEQFF
. | few | TRBJ2-1 | TRBV7-2 | TGTGCCAGCAGCTTAGTAGGCTCCTACAGCTCCTACAATGAGCAGTTCTTC | CASSLVGSYSSYNEQFF
. | many | TRBJ2-3 | TRBV12-3/TRBV12-4 | TGTGCCAGCAGTTCTAGTGGCGGCACAGATACGCAGTATTTT | CASSSSGGTDTQYF
. | few | TRBJ1-5 | TRBV6-1 | TGTGCCAGCAGTGGCATCCTGGGCCAGCCCCAGCATTTT | CASSGILGQPQHF
. | few | TRBJ2-3 | TRBV7-2 | TGTGCCAGCAGCTTAGCGACGCCGTCGAGAGATACGCAGTATTTT | CASSLATPSRDTQYF
. | . | TRBJ2-1 | TRBV27 | TGTGCCAGCACCCGAGCTAGTGATCGCAATGAGCAGTTCTTC | CASTRASDRNEQFF
. | . | TRBJ2-7 | TRBV5-1 | TGCGCCAGCAGCCCCACTAGCTCCTTCTCCTACGAGCAGTACTTC | CASSPTSSFSYEQYF